Below, one T cell receptor (beta chain) is given with its context. This entry comes from a study of cytomegalovirus exposure and HLA in healthy donors. Study-wide context: Early on, a data release was issued that held about 85 million unique TCRs from HLA-typed donors.

The PCR was carried out with 60 Vbeta primers and 13 Jbeta primers. The method was immunoSEQ multiplex PCR; TCRdb's version includes in-frame clones alone and lacks a portion of them. This table holds 250,000 to 300,000 clones, around 90% found once. Germline V gene data show CDR1 as SQVTM and CDR2 as ANQGSEA. V lost 6 bases and J 4 bases, leaving 15 bases between the germline ends. This CDR3 contains 13 residues. The source of this sequence is a girl aged 2 to 10 in good health and CMV-seronegative. Material for sequencing was PBMCs. The gene calls are TRBV29-1 and TRBJ1-2, with a tentative D call TRBD1 (5 bases). CDR3 residues: CSVGRRGVYGYTF. The CDR3 nucleotides read TGCAGCGTGGGGCGGAGGGGCGTCTATGGCTACACCTTC.